The 3 T cell receptor beta chains below were found in one sample sequenced in a study of PD-1 blockade in classical Hodgkin lymphoma. The assay was immunoSEQ multiplex PCR, and TCRdb's table has in-frame clones only and misses some. The sample consists of about 41,000 clones, around 75% of them appearing once. Relapse after autologous stem cell transplantation occurred in every patient, and brentuximab vedotin exposure varied. Here the sequenced sample was peripheral blood mononuclear cells (PBMCs), taken at baseline. The receptor source for this set is a human donor with classical Hodgkin lymphoma.

The chain combines TRBV27 with TRBJ2-1; 13 bases agree with TRBD2. The germline gives CDR1 MNHEY, CDR2 SMNVEV (reference sequence). The CDR3 consists of 16 residues. Losses at the gene ends were 5 bases for V and 10 bases for J; bases not matched to a gene: 11. CDR3 protein: CASSPGLAGNMREQFF. DNA of the CDR3: TGTGCCAGCAGTCCGGGACTAGCGGGAAACATGAGGGAGCAGTTCTTC.

The CDR3 is CASSSLWGNGEAFF. The CDR3 DNA sequence: TGCGCCAGCAGCTCCCTATGGGGGAACGGTGAAGCTTTCTTT. This chain uses TRBV4-1 with TRBJ1-1; perhaps TRBD1 as D (5 bases). The CDR3 covers 14 residues. Trimming removed 5 bases at V and 7 bases at J, with 17 bases between. The germline gives CDR1 MGHRA, CDR2 YSYEKL.

This sequence joins TRBV4-3 and TRBJ2-2; tentative D call: TRBD1 (6 bases). Trimming left V 2 bases short and J 6 bases short, with 10 bases between. CDR1 LGHNA and CDR2 YSLEER come from the germline V gene. This CDR3 comprises 14 residues. The CDR3 nucleotides read TGCGCCAGCAGCCAATTACAGGGTGCCGGGGAGCTGTTTTTT. Translating it yields CASSQLQGAGELFF.